This T cell receptor beta chain was found in a study of blood T cell repertoires in COVID-19. Here immunoSEQ multiplex PCR was the method, and the copy in TCRdb shows in-frame clones only, minus some. The sample carries roughly 350,000 clones, 85% to 90% recorded once. Material: peripheral blood. The TCR originated in a woman in her 70s with COVID-19, enrolled during active disease.

The CDR3 DNA reads as TGTGCCAGCTGCCCCCCCCGACAGGGAAATGAAAAACTGTTTTTT. Residues: CASCPPRQGNEKLFF. V is TRBV2 and J is TRBJ1-4; TRBD1 agrees at 7 bases. The trim removed 8 bases at V and 5 bases at J, leaving 11 bases unmatched. There are 15 residues in the CDR3. Germline CDR1 SNHLY, CDR2 FYNNEI.